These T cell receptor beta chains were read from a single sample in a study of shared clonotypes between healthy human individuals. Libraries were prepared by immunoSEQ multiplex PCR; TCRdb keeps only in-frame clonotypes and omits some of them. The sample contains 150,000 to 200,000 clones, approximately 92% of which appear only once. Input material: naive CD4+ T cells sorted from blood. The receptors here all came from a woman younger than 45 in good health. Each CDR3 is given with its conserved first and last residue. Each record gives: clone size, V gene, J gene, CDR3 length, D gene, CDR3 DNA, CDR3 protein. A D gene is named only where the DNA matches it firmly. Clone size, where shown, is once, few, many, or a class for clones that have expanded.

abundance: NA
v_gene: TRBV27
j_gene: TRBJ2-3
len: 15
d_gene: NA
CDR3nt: TGTGCCAGCAGCAGACGGGGCACTAGCACAGATACGCAGTATTTT
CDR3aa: CASSRRGTSTDTQYF

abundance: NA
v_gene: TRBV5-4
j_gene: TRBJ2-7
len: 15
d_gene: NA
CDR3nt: TGTGCCAGCAGCTTGTCGGCAGGGTCGACCTACGAGCAGTACTTC
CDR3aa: CASSLSAGSTYEQYF

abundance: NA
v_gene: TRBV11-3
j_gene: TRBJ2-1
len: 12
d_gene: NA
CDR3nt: TGTGCCAGCAGCTGGGCTAACAATGAGCAGTTCTTC
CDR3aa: CASSWANNEQFF

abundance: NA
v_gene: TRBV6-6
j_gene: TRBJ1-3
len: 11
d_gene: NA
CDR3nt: TGTGCCAGCAGTCTCTCTTTCACCATATATTTT
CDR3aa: CASSLSFTIYF

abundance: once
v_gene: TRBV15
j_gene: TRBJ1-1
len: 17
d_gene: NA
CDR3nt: TGTGCCACCAGCGCCCGGGGGATACAGGGAGCGGGGACTGAAGCTTTCTTT
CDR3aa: CATSARGIQGAGTEAFF

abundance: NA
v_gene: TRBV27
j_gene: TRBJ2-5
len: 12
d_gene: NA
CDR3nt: TGTGCCAGCAGTCCCAACTTGGAGACCCAGTACTTC
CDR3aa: CASSPNLETQYF

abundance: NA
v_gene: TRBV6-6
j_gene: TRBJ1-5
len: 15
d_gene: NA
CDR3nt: TGTGCCAGCACCAAGGGGGAAGGGGACCCTCAGCCCCAGCATTTT
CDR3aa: CASTKGEGDPQPQHF

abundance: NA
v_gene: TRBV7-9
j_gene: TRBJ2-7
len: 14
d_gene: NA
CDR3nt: TGTGCCAGCAGCCTCTCCGGGAAAATCCCCGAGCAGTACTTC
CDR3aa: CASSLSGKIPEQYF

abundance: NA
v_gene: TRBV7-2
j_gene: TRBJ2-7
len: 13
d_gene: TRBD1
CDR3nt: TGTGCCAGCAGCCAGTGGACAGGGGCCGAGCAGTACTTC
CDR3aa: CASSQWTGAEQYF

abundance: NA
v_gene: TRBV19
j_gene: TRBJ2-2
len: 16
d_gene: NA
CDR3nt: TGTGCCAGTAGTATCCCTAGGCGCCGGGTGGCCGGGGAGCTGTTTTTT
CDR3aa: CASSIPRRRVAGELFF

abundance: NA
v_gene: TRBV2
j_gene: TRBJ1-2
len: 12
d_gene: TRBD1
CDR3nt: TGTGCCAGGAAGGGACAGAGCTATGGCTACACCTTC
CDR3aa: CARKGQSYGYTF

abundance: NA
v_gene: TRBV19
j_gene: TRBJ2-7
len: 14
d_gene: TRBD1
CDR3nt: TGTGCCAGTAGGATTCGGACAGGATCCTACGAGCAGTACTTC
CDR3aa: CASRIRTGSYEQYF

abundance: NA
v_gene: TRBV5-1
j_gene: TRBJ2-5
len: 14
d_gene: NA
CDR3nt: TGCGCCAGCAGCTTAGGTCAGGGTAAAGAGACCCAGTACTTC
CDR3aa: CASSLGQGKETQYF

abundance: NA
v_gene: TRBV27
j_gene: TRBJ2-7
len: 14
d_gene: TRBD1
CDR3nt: TGTGCCAGCAGCGGGACAGGGAAGTCCTACGAGCAGTACTTC
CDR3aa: CASSGTGKSYEQYF

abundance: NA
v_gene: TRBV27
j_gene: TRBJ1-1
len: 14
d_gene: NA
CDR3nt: TGTGCCAGCAACATAACACCCCAGGGCACTGAAGCTTTCTTT
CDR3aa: CASNITPQGTEAFF

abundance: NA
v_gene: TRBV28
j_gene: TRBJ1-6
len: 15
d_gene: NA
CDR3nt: TGTGCCAGCATTCCCGCGGAGGGCGGCAATTCACCCCTCCACTTT
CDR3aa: CASIPAEGGNSPLHF

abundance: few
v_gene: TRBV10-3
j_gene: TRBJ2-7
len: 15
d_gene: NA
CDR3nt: TGTGCCATCAGCCCCCGGGACGTGCCTCCGGGCGAGCAGTACTTC
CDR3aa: CAISPRDVPPGEQYF

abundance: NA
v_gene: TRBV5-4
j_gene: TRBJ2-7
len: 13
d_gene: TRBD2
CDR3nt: TGTGCCAGCAGATCTAGCGGGAGCTACGAGCAGTACTTC
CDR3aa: CASRSSGSYEQYF

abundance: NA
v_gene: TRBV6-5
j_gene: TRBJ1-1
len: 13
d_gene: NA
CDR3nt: TGTGCCAGCAGCTTCGGACAGAACACTGAAGCTTTCTTT
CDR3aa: CASSFGQNTEAFF

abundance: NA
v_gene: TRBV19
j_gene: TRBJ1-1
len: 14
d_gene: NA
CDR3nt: TGTGCCAGTAGTCACGACAGGACTAACACTGAAGCTTTCTTT
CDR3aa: CASSHDRTNTEAFF

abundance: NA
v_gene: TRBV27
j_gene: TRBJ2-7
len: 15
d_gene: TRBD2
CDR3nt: TGTGCCAGCAGTTCCGCGACTAGCGGGTACTACGAGCAGTACTTC
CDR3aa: CASSSATSGYYEQYF

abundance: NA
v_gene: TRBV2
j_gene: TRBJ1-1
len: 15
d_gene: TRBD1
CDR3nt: TGTGCCAGCAGTGAGGGAGGGGGACAGGAAGGTGAAGCTTTCTTT
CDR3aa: CASSEGGGQEGEAFF

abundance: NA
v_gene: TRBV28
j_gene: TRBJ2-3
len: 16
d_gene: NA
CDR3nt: TGTGCCAGCAGTTTTTTTCCTGGACAGACCACAGATACGCAGTATTTT
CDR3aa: CASSFFPGQTTDTQYF

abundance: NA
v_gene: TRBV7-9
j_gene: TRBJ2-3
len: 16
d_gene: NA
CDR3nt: TGTGCCAGCAGCTCTATGGAAAGGCTATCTGGGGGTACGCAGTATTTT
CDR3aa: CASSSMERLSGGTQYF

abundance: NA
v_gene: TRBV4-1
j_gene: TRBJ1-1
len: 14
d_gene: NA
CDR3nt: TGCGCCAGCAGCTCGCAGGGTTCGGGCACTGAAGCTTTCTTT
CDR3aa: CASSSQGSGTEAFF

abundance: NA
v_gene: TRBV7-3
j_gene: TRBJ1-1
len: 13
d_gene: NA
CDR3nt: TGTGCCAGCAGCCTTTCAGCGAACACTGAAGCTTTCTTT
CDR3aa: CASSLSANTEAFF

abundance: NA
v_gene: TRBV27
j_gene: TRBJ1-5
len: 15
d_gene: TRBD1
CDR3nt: TGTGCCAGCAGTGGCGGACAGGCTTACAATCAGCCCCAGCATTTT
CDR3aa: CASSGGQAYNQPQHF

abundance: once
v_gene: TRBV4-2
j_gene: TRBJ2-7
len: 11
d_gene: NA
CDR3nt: TGTGCCAGCAGCTGGGGGGACGAGCAGTACTTC
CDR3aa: CASSWGDEQYF

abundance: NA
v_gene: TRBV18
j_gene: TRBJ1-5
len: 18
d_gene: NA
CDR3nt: TGTGCCAGCTCGGAATACGAGGACCCCCTATTTCGCAATCAGCCCCAGCATTTT
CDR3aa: CASSEYEDPLFRNQPQHF

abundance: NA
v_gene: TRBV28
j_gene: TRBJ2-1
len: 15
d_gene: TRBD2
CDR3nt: TGTGCCAGCAGTTTATATAGCGGGAGTGGGTATGAGCAGTTCTTC
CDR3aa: CASSLYSGSGYEQFF

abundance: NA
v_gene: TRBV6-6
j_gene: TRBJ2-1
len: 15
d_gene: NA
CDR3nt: TGTGCCAGCAGTTACGGGGCTGTCTCCTACAATGAGCAGTTCTTC
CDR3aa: CASSYGAVSYNEQFF

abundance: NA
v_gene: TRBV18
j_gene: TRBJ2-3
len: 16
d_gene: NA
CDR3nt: TGTGCCAGCTCACCCCCTCCGGCAGCCCATCGGGATACGCAGTATTTT
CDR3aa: CASSPPPAAHRDTQYF

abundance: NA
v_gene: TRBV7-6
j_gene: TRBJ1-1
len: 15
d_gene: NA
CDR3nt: TGTGCCAGCAGCTTATTACTCTACGGAAACACTGAAGCTTTCTTT
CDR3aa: CASSLLLYGNTEAFF

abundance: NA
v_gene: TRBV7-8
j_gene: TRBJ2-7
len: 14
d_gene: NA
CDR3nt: TGTGCCAGCAGCTCCCATCGACGGACCTACGAGCAGTACTTC
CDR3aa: CASSSHRRTYEQYF

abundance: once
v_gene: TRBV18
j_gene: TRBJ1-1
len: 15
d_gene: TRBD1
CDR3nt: TGTGCCAGCTCAGACCAGACAGGGTCTGGAACTGAAGCTTTCTTT
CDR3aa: CASSDQTGSGTEAFF

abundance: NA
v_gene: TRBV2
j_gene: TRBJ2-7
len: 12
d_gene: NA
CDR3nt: TGTGCCAGCAGTGAAGGGGCAGGCGAGCAGTACTTC
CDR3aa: CASSEGAGEQYF

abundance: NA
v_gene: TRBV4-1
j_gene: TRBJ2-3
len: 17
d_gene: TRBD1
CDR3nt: TGCGCCAGCAGCCAACGGTCCCCAGGGGGCCTTGGAGATACGCAGTATTTT
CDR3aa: CASSQRSPGGLGDTQYF

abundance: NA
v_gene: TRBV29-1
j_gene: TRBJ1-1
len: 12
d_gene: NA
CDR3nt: TGCAGCGTTGATGGGGTAGAAATTGAAGCTTTCTTT
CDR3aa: CSVDGVEIEAFF

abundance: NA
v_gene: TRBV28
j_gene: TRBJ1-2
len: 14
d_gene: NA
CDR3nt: TGTGCCAGCGGGTTAGGCTTATCTAGCTATGGCTACACCTTC
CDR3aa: CASGLGLSSYGYTF

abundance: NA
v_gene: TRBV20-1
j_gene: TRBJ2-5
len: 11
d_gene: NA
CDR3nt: TGCAGTGCTAGGAGTCCTACAACCCAGTACTTC
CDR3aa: CSARSPTTQYF

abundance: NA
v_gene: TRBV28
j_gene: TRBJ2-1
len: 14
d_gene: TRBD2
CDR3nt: TGTGCCACCCAAGCGGGAGGGCCTTCAAGGGAGCAGTTCTTC
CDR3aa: CATQAGGPSREQFF

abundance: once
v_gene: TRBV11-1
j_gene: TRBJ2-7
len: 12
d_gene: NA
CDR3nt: TGTGCCAGCAGCTCCCTACGATACGAGCAGTACTTC
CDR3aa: CASSSLRYEQYF